This T cell receptor beta chain was sequenced during a study of blood T cell repertoires in COVID-19. Study details: The origin of the acute and convalescent COVID-19 samples was the United States, Italy and Spain. Sources were T cells, B-cell-depleted T cells, or PBMCs; the material itself was cDNA or gDNA.

The CDR3 consists of 17 residues. Generated by immunoSEQ multiplex PCR, the TCRdb table keeps only in-frame clones and is missing some. The sample includes tens of thousands of clones, 85% to 90% of them seen just once. Sequencing was performed on peripheral blood. This chain connects TRBV21-1 to TRBJ1-1; TRBD1 is the table's D call and was not checked against the DNA. TRBV21-1 is an annotated pseudogene. The TCR was taken from a woman aged 55-69 years with acute or convalescent COVID-19. CDR3 residues: CASSSADAGTENTEAFF. CDR3 in DNA: TGTGCCAGCAGCAGCGCCGACGCTGGGACAGAGAACACTGAAGCTTTCTTT.